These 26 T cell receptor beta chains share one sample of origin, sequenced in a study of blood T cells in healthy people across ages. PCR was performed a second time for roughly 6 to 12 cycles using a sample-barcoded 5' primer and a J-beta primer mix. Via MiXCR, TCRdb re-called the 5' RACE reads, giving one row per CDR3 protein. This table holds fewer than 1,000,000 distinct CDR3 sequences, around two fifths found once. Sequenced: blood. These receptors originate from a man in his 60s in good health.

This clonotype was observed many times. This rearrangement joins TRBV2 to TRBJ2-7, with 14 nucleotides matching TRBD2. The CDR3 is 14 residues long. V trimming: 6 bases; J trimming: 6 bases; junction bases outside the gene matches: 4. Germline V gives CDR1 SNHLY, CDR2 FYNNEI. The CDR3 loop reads CASRRGTSGGEQYF. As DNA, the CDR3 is TGTGCCAGCAGGAGGGGGACTAGCGGGGGCGAGCAGTACTTC.

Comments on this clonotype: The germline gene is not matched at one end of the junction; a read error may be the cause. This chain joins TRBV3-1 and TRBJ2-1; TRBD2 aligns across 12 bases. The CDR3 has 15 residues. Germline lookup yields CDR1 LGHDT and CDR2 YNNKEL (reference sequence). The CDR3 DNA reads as TGTGCCTGCAGGCCTAGCGGGGGGGCCTACAATGAGCAGTTCTTC. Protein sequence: CACRPSGGAYNEQFF.

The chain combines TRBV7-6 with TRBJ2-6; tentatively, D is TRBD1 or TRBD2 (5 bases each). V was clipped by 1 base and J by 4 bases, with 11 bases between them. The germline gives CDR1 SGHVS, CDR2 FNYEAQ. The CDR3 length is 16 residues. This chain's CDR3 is CASSLVSGDGANVLTF. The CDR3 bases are TGTGCCAGCAGCTTAGTTTCCGGGGACGGGGCCAACGTCCTGACTTTC.

CDR3 nucleotides: TGTGCCAGCAGTCAGAAGGCTAGCGGGGGTATGAGAAGCACAGATACGCAGTATTTT. It codes for CASSQKASGGMRSTDTQYF. The chain joins TRBV7-2 to TRBJ2-3, with TRBD2 identical over 10 bases. The CDR3 totals 19 residues. J was trimmed by 0 bases and V by 6 bases; bases with no gene match: 15. Germline CDR1 and CDR2: SGHTA and FQGNSA.

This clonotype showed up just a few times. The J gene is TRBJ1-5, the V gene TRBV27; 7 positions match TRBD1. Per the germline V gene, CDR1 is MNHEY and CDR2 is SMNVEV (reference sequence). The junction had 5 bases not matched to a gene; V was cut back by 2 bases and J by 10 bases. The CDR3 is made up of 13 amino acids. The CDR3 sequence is CASSLVGDSPQHF. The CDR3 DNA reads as TGTGCCAGCAGTTTAGTAGGGGACAGCCCCCAGCATTTT.

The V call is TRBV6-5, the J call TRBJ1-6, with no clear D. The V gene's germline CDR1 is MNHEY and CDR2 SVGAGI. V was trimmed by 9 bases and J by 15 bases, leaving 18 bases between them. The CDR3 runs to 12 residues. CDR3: CASPTTTERLHF. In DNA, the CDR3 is TGTGCCAGTCCGACTACGACCGAGCGCCTCCACTTT.

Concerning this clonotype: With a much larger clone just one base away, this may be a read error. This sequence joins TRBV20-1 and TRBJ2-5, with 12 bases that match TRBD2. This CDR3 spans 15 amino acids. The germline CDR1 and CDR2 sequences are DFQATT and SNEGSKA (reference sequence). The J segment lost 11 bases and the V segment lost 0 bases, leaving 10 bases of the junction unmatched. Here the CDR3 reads CSARDPSGGVDEQYF. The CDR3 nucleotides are TGCAGTGCTAGAGATCCTAGCGGGGGGGTGGATGAGCAGTACTTC.

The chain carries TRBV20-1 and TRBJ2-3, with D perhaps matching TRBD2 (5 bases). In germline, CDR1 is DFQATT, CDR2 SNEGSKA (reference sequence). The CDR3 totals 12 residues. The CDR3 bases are TGCAGCCCACGAGCGGGCACAGATACGCAGTATTTT. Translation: CSPRAGTDTQYF.

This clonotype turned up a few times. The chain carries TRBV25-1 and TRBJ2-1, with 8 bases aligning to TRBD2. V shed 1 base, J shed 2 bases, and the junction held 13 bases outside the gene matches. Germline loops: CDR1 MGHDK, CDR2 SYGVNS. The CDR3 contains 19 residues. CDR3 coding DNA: TGTGCCAGCAGTGAATCCTCCCCCGTTAGCGGGGTACCCTACAATGAGCAGTTCTTC. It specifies CASSESSPVSGVPYNEQFF.

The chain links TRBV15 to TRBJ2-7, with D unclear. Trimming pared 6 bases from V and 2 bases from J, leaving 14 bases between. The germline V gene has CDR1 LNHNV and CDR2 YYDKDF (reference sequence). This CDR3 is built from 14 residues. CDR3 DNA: TGTGCCACCAGTCCGTTGCCCAGCCCCTACGAGCAGTACTTC. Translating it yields CATSPLPSPYEQYF.

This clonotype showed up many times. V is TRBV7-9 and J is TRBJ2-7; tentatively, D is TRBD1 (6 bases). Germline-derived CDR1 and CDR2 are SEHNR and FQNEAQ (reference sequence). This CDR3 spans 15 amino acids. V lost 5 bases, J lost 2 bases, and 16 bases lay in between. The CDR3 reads CASSPDQGFPYEQYF. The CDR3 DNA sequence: TGTGCCAGCAGCCCTGACCAGGGGTTCCCCTACGAGCAGTACTTC.

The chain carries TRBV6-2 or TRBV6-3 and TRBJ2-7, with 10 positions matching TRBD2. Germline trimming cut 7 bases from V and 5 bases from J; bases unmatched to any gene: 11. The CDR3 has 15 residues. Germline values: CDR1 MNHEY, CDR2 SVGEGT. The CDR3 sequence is CASKGGGLAFNEQYF. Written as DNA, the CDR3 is TGTGCCAGCAAGGGTGGGGGACTAGCGTTCAACGAGCAGTACTTC.

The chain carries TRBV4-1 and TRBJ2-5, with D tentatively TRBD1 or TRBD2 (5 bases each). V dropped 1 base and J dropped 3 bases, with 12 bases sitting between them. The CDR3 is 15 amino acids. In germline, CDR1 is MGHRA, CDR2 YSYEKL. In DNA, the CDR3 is TGCGCCAGCAGCCAAGCAGGGAGAGAAGAAGAGACCCAGTACTTC. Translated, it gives CASSQAGREEETQYF.

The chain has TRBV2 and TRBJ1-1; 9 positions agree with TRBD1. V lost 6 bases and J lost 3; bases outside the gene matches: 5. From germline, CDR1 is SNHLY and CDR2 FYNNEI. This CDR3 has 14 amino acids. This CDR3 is CASRPGQGDTEAFF. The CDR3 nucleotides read TGTGCCAGCAGGCCGGGACAGGGTGACACTGAAGCTTTCTTT. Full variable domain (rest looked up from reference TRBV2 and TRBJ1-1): EPEVTQTPSHQVTQMGQEVILRCVPISNHLYFYWYRQILGQKVEFLVSFYNNEISEKSEIFDDQFSVERPDGSNFTLKIRSTKLEDSAMYFCASRPGQGDTEAFFGQGTRLTVV.

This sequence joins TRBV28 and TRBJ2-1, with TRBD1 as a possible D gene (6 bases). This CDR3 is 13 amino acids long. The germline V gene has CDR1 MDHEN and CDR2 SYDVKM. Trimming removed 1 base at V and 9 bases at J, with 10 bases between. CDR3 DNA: TGTGCCAGCAGTTTATCAGGGGATATTGAGCAGTTCTTC. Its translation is CASSLSGDIEQFF.

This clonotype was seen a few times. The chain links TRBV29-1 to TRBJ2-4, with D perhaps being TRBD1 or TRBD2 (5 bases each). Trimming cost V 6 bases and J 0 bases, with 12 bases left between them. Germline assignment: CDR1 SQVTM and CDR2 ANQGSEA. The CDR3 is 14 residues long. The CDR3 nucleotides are TGCAGCGTAGGGGACGGACTAGCCAAAAACATTCAGTACTTC. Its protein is CSVGDGLAKNIQYF.

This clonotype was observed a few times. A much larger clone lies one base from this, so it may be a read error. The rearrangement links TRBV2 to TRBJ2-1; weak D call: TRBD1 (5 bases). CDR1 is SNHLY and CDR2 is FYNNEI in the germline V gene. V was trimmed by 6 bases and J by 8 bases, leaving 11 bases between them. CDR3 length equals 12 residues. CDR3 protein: CASRYVGDEQFF. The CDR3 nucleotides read TGTGCCAGCAGGTATGTAGGGGATGAGCAGTTCTTC.

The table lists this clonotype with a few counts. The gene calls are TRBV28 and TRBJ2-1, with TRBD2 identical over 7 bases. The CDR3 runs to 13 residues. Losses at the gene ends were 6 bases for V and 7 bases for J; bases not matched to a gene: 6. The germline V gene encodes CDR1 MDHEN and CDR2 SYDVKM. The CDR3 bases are TGTGCCAGCAGAACAGCGGGGAGTAATGAGCAGTTCTTC. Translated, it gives CASRTAGSNEQFF.

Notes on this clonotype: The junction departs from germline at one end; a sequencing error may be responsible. CDR3 DNA: TGTGCCGGCAGCCTGGGGGACGGGAACACTGAAGCTTTCTTT. This gives the protein CAGSLGDGNTEAFF. The chain recombines TRBV6-2 or TRBV6-3 with TRBJ1-1, with D tentatively TRBD1 (5 bases). The CDR3 sequence is 14 residues long. CDR1 and CDR2 (germline): MNHEY, SVGEGT.

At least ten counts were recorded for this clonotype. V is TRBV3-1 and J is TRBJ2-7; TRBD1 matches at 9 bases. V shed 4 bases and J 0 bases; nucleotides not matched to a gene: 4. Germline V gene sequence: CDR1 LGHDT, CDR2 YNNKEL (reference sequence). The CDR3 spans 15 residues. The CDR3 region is CASSPWTGVSYEQYF. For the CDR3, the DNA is TGTGCCAGCAGCCCTTGGACAGGGGTCTCCTACGAGCAGTACTTC.

The CDR3 nucleotides are TGCAGTGCTAGGGGGGAAAACGAGCAGTACTTC. Translating it yields CSARGENEQYF. The chain combines TRBV20-1 with TRBJ2-7; D may match TRBD1 or TRBD2 (5 bases each). The V gene lost 3 bases and the J gene lost 5 bases, with 8 bases spanning the gap. Germline lookup yields CDR1 DFQATT and CDR2 SNEGSKA (reference sequence). There are 11 residues in the CDR3.

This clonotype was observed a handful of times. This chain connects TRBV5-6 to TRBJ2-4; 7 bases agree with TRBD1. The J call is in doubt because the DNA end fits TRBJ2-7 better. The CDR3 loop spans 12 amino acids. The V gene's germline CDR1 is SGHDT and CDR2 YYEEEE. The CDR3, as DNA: TGTGCCAGCAGCATGGACAGGAACGAGCAGTACTTC. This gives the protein CASSMDRNEQYF.

CDR3: CASSEGYSGGTGSADTQYF. The CDR3 coding sequence is TGTGCCAGCAGTGAAGGTTATTCTGGCGGGACAGGGTCTGCAGATACGCAGTATTTT. The chain uses TRBV6-1 and TRBJ2-3, with 9 positions matching TRBD1. This CDR3 has 19 amino acids. Per germline, CDR1 MNHNS and CDR2 SASEGT. V was clipped by 1 base and J by 4 bases; unmatched bases: 15.

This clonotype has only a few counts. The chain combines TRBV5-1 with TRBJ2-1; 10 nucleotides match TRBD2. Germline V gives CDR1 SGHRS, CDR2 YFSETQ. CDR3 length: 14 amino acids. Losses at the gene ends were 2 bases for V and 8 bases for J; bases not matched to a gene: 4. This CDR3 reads CASSFSGGKDEQFF. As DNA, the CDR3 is TGCGCCAGCAGCTTTAGCGGGGGGAAAGATGAGCAGTTCTTC.

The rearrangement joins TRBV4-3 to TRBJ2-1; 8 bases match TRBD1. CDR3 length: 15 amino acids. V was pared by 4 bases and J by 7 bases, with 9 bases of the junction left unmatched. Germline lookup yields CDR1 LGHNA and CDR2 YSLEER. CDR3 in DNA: TGCGCCAGCAGCCTCCTCGGACAGGGAGGAAATGAGCAGTTCTTC. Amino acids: CASSLLGQGGNEQFF.

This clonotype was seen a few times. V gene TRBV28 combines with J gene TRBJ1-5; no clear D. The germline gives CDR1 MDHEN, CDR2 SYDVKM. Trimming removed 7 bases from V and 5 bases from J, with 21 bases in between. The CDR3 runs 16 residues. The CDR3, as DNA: TGTGCCAGCACACCACGGAACGGAGGGTGGGATCAGCCCCAGCATTTT. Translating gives CASTPRNGGWDQPQHF.